This T cell receptor (beta chain) was documented in a study of human T cells and chemical hapten exposure. Time point denoted: healthy volunteer bleed at 2 weeks. Unfractionated whole blood yielded the extracted total RNA. The CDR3 spans 15 residues. Deletions cut 5 bases from V and 0 bases from J, with 11 bases between. From germline, CDR1 is SGHVS and CDR2 FNYEAQ. TCRdb fed the RACE reads into MiXCR, producing one record per CDR3 protein. The sample lists around 45,000 distinct CDR3 sequences, 4% to 4.5% occurring once. This clonotype originated in a human donor in good health. Some clones in this sample may be carry-over from other donors' samples. The chain joins TRBV7-6 to TRBJ1-5; weak D call: TRBD1 (5 bases). The specimen was whole blood. The CDR3 protein is CASSATVNSNQPQHF. CDR3 DNA: TGTGCCAGCAGCGCGACAGTAAATAGCAATCAGCCCCAGCATTTT.